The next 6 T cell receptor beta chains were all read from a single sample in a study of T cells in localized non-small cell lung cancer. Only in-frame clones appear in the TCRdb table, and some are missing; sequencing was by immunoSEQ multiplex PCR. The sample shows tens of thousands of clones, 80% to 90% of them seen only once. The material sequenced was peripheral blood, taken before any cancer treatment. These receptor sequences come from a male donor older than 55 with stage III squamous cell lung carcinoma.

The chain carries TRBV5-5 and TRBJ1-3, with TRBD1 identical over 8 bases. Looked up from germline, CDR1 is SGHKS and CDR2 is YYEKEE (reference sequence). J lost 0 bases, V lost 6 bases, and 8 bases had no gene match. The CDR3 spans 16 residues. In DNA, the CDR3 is TGTGCCAGCAAATCGACAGGGGCGAGCTCTGGAAACACCATATATTTT. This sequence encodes CASKSTGASSGNTIYF.

CDR3 sequence (DNA): TGTGCCAGCAGTTACCCCGGACAGGGGGGAACAGATACGCAGTATTTT. Translated, it gives CASSYPGQGGTDTQYF. The V gene is TRBV6-6, the J gene TRBJ2-3; 10 bases map to TRBD1. The trim removed 2 bases at V and 3 bases at J, leaving 5 bases unmatched. The CDR3 extends over 16 amino acids. Germline CDR1 and CDR2: MNHNY and SVGAGI (reference sequence).

This chain's CDR3 is CASSQDTQVSYEQYF. CDR3 DNA sequence: TGCGCCAGCAGCCAAGATACACAGGTCTCCTACGAGCAGTACTTC. This chain uses TRBV4-3 with TRBJ2-7; maybe TRBD1 (5 bases). The V end was cut by 0 bases, the J end by 0 bases, with 9 bases between. This CDR3 contains 15 residues. Per germline, CDR1 LGHNA and CDR2 YSLEER.

CDR3 loop: CASTPSRGVNEKLFF. In nucleotides, the CDR3 is TGTGCCAGCACCCCTTCCAGGGGCGTTAATGAAAAACTGTTTTTT. The V gene is TRBV28, the J gene TRBJ1-4, with D possibly being TRBD1 (6 bases). V lost 7 bases to trimming and J lost 4 bases, with 16 bases between them. This CDR3 is 15 amino acids long. Germline V gives CDR1 MDHEN, CDR2 SYDVKM.

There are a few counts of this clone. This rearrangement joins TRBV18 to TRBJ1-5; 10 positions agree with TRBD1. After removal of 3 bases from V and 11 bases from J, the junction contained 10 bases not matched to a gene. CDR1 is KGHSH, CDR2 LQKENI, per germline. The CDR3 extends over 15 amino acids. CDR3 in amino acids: CASSPDRGPVSAQHF. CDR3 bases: TGTGCCAGCTCACCCGACAGGGGGCCTGTATCGGCCCAGCATTTT.

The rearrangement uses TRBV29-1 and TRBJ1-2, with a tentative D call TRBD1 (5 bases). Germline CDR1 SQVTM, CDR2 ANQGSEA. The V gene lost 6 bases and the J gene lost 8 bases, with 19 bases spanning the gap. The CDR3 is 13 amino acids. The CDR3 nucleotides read TGCAGCGTGGCACCAACCGGGACTCCAGGCTACACCTTC. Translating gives CSVAPTGTPGYTF.